The clone carrying this T cell receptor beta chain was counted between two and nine times. The sample comes from a study of shared T cell receptors in the human thymus. Sequencing was performed with immunoSEQ multiplex PCR; in TCRdb, only in-frame clones are kept and a portion is missing. The sample lists 700,000 or so clones; over 75% were seen once. This CDR3 region has 19 residues. Germline V gene lookup returns CDR1 SGHDT and CDR2 YYEEEE. Trimming removed 4 bases from V and 0 bases from J, with 23 bases in between. This sample was shared with a second study, whose subject was human thymus T cells. Per that paper: It was from resections taken during corrective heart surgery that the thymus tissue came. Repertoires sampled from thymus and blood appeared biased in V and J gene usage. Thymic repertoires of unrelated individuals were reported in related research to overlap highly.

The clonotype was recovered from a girl less than two years old with a congenital heart defect. V is TRBV5-6 and J is TRBJ2-4, with D possibly being TRBD1 (6 bases). The sequencing sample was made of thymocytes. CDR3: CASSLLRGPGERAKNIQYF. CDR3 DNA: TGTGCCAGCAGCCTCCTCAGGGGTCCCGGGGAGCGAGCCAAAAACATTCAGTACTTC.